One sample yielded the 18 T cell receptor beta chains listed below, sequenced in a study of blood T cell repertoires in COVID-19. Sequencing was performed with immunoSEQ multiplex PCR; in TCRdb, only in-frame clones are kept and a portion is missing. The sample contains 200,000 to 250,000 clones, around 86% of which appear only once. The sequenced material came from peripheral blood. All receptors derive from a woman in her twenties or thirties who had recovered from COVID-19.

This clone has only a few counts. The CDR3 spells CASSPPGQEEKLFF. Here the CDR3 DNA reads TGTGCCAGCAGCCCTCCGGGACAGGAAGAAAAACTGTTTTTT. The genes are TRBV5-6 and TRBJ1-4, with 8 bases fitting TRBD1. The CDR3 sequence is 14 residues long. Germline values: CDR1 SGHDT, CDR2 YYEEEE. Trimming took 4 bases from V and 8 from J; bases not matched to a gene: 7.

In the case of this clone: One end of the junction is discordant with germline, which a read error may explain. This chain's CDR3 is CASSLALAGSYIEQFF. CDR3 in DNA: TGTGCCAGCAGCTTAGCTCTAGCGGGGTCATACATTGAGCAGTTCTTC. V gene TRBV7-9 combines with J gene TRBJ2-1, with TRBD2 matching over 9 bases. The CDR3 totals 16 residues. The germline V gene encodes CDR1 SEHNR and CDR2 FQNEAQ (reference sequence).

This clone has more than one count but fewer than ten. V and J are TRBV7-9 and TRBJ1-3; 8 bases map to TRBD1. This CDR3 comprises 16 residues. The J segment lost 2 bases and the V segment lost 6 bases, leaving 9 bases of the junction unmatched. Germline V gene sequence: CDR1 SEHNR, CDR2 FQNEAQ (reference sequence). The CDR3 loop is CASSRSGTGTGNTIYF. The CDR3 region has the DNA TGTGCCAGCAGTCGGTCCGGGACAGGTACTGGAAACACCATATATTTT. The full variable domain, its missing parts supplied by reference TRBV7-9 and TRBJ1-3, is DTGVSQNPRHKITKRGQNVTFRCDPISEHNRLYWYRQTLGQGPEFLTYFQNEAQLEKSRLLSDRFSAERPKGSFSTLEIQRTEQGDSAMYLCASSRSGTGTGNTIYFGEGSWLTVV.

The CDR3 region is CASSVSLAGARGADTQYF. DNA of the CDR3: TGTGCCAGCAGTGTATCGCTAGCGGGGGCGCGGGGGGCAGATACGCAGTATTTT. The chain carries TRBV6-1 and TRBJ2-3; TRBD2 aligns across 10 bases. This CDR3 spans 18 amino acids. V lost 4 bases, J lost 4 bases, and 14 bases stayed unmatched. CDR1 and CDR2 (germline): MNHNS, SASEGT.

This rearrangement joins TRBV15 to TRBJ1-5, with D possibly TRBD1 on 5 matching bases. This CDR3 spans 16 amino acids. Germline CDR1 is LNHNV and CDR2 is YYDKDF (reference sequence). V lost 0 bases and J lost 8, with 17 bases in between. The CDR3 loop reads CATSREQGGAAEPQHF. In nucleotides, the CDR3 is TGTGCCACCAGCAGAGAGCAGGGAGGTGCGGCAGAGCCCCAGCATTTT.

The chain carries TRBV29-1 and TRBJ1-2; 7 positions agree with TRBD1. The CDR3 spans 17 residues. Germline values: CDR1 SQVTM, CDR2 ANQGSEA. Trimming cost V 2 bases and J 3 bases; bases outside gene matches: 15. CDR3 sequence: CSVERGELWDSHYGYTF. CDR3 bases: TGCAGCGTTGAAAGGGGAGAACTGTGGGACAGTCACTATGGCTACACCTTC.

The V and J genes are TRBV15 and TRBJ1-5; TRBD1 matches 7 bases. V lost 3 bases and J lost 2; bases outside the gene matches: 10. Looked up from germline, CDR1 is LNHNV and CDR2 is YYDKDF (reference sequence). The CDR3 totals 17 residues. CDR3 sequence (DNA): TGTGCCACCAGCAGTCGAAAAAGGGGGACAGGCAATCAGCCCCAGCATTTT. Encoded protein: CATSSRKRGTGNQPQHF.

This clone was seen many times. The genes are TRBV4-1 and TRBJ1-3; tentatively, D is TRBD1 (5 bases). The CDR3 extends over 18 amino acids. Trimming removed 1 base at V and 1 base at J, with 17 bases between. The germline V gene has CDR1 MGHRA and CDR2 YSYEKL. The CDR3 region is CASSQGPGFGGSGNTIYF. As DNA, the CDR3 is TGCGCCAGCAGCCAAGGACCCGGGTTCGGGGGATCTGGAAACACCATATATTTT.

The CDR3 nucleotides are TGTGCCAGCAGCCAGGACACTGAAGCTTTCTTT. Its protein product is CASSQDTEAFF. The chain couples TRBV6-7 to TRBJ1-1; D remains unclear. TRBV6-7 is assigned to the ORF class and has an uncertain function. This CDR3 contains 11 residues. Between the trimmed V and J ends, which lost 6 bases and 3 bases, there was a span of 5 bases.

The CDR3 DNA is TGTGCCAGCAGTGAACTGGGACAGGGGTACACTGAAGCTTTCTTT. Encoded protein: CASSELGQGYTEAFF. The V call is TRBV6-1, the J call TRBJ1-1; 10 positions match TRBD1. V trimming: 2 bases; J trimming: 3 bases; junction bases outside the gene matches: 3. CDR1 is MNHNS, CDR2 SASEGT, per germline. There are 15 residues in the CDR3.

The genes are TRBV6-5 and TRBJ1-2, with D hard to call. The germline gives CDR1 MNHEY, CDR2 SVGAGI. Trimming stripped 5 bases from V and 5 bases from J, with 18 bases between. The CDR3 is 15 residues long. CDR3 amino acids: CASSPPGYPGYGYTF. The CDR3 DNA reads TGTGCCAGCAGTCCCCCGGGCTATCCGGGATATGGCTACACCTTC.

This chain uses TRBV9 with TRBJ2-3, with 8 positions matching TRBD2. The CDR3 runs 17 residues. Germline CDR1 is SGDLS and CDR2 is YYNGEE. With V trimmed by 1 base and J by 0 bases, 7 bases remained unmatched. This chain's CDR3 is CASSVYPGGLSTDTQYF. As DNA, the CDR3 is TGTGCCAGCAGCGTATATCCGGGGGGGCTTAGCACAGATACGCAGTATTTT.

The chain joins TRBV2 to TRBJ2-2, with TRBD2 matching over 9 bases. Trimming removed 3 bases from V and 2 bases from J; junction bases left unmatched: 7. The CDR3 spans 17 residues. CDR1 and CDR2 (germline): SNHLY, FYNNEI. The CDR3 nucleotides read TGTGCCAGCAGTGAGTTTTTGGGACTAGCTAACACCGGGGAGCTGTTTTTT. Its translation is CASSEFLGLANTGELFF.

The rearrangement joins TRBV7-8 to TRBJ2-3; 7 bases are a match to TRBD2. CDR3 size: 14 residues. The J segment lost 6 bases and the V segment lost 0 bases, leaving 3 bases of the junction unmatched. Germline values: CDR1 SGHVS, CDR2 FQNEAQ. The CDR3 here is CASSLAAGVDTQYF. CDR3 nucleotides: TGTGCCAGCAGCTTAGCTGCGGGGGTGGATACGCAGTATTTT.

The chain recombines TRBV5-4 with TRBJ1-1, with TRBD1 matching 9 bases. V dropped 3 bases and J dropped 0; count of bases not matched to a gene: 6. This CDR3 comprises 16 residues. CDR1 SGHNT and CDR2 YYREEE come from the germline V gene (reference sequence). The CDR3 DNA reads as TGTGCCAGCAGCTCCGGGACAGGGTTCATGAACACTGAAGCTTTCTTT. Amino acids: CASSSGTGFMNTEAFF. Using reference TRBV5-4 and TRBJ1-1 for the parts outside the CDR3, the full variable domain is ETGVTQSPTHLIKTRGQQVTLRCSSQSGHNTVSWYQQALGQGPQFIFQYYREEENGRGNFPPRFSGLQFPNYSSELNVNALELDDSALYLCASSSGTGFMNTEAFFGQGTRLTVV.

The rearrangement links TRBV6-5 to TRBJ2-1; 7 bases agree with TRBD2. Germline V gives CDR1 MNHEY, CDR2 SVGAGI. V shed 2 bases, J shed 5 bases, and the junction held 9 bases outside the gene matches. The CDR3 is 16 amino acids. The DNA of the CDR3 is TGTGCCAGCAGTTACGGGCCGGGGAGGGCCCACAATGAGCAGTTCTTC. Amino acids: CASSYGPGRAHNEQFF.

This clone was counted only a few times. This chain connects TRBV6-5 to TRBJ1-6; TRBD1 agrees at 7 bases. Trimming cost V 8 bases and J 7 bases; bases outside gene matches: 5. Germline-derived CDR1 and CDR2 are MNHEY and SVGAGI. The CDR3 extends over 13 amino acids. In DNA, the CDR3 is TGTGCCAGCGGGGACAGTGAGAATTCACCCCTCCACTTT. Its protein is CASGDSENSPLHF.

V usage is TRBV19 and J usage is TRBJ2-6; maybe TRBD1 (5 bases). Germline CDR1 is LNHDA and CDR2 is SQIVND (reference sequence). The CDR3 contains 16 residues. V was pared by 1 base and J by 0 bases, with 7 bases between. The CDR3 reads CASSIGQLSGANVLTF. CDR3 in DNA: TGTGCCAGTAGTATAGGACAGCTCTCTGGGGCCAACGTCCTGACTTTC.